This T cell receptor (beta chain) appears in the sequencing data of a study of Ad26.COV2.S vaccination and SARS-CoV-2 variants. Regarding treatment: 15 to 20 received Ad26.COV2.S at low or high dose, single or two shots; a few received placebo; per-sample allocation not given. Sampling occurred on day 63 after the first vaccine or placebo injection. General study results and limits: Spike-specific TCR breadth was greater after Ad26.COV2.S than placebo.

Concerning this clone: Its matching antigen is unknown.

Germline assignment: CDR1 SGHAT and CDR2 FQNNGV. The CDR3 sequence is 17 residues long. The V and J ends lost 0 bases and 2 bases respectively, with 17 bases between them. Profiling relied on immunoSEQ multiplex PCR, and the TCRdb table lists in-frame clones only, not all of them. The table lists hundreds of thousands of clones, around 89% of them singletons. V usage is TRBV11-2 and J usage is TRBJ2-7, with D perhaps given as TRBD1 or TRBD2 (6 bases each). The specimen comprised peripheral blood, sampled in a trial of Ad26.COV2.S vaccine versus placebo. The sequence was obtained from a person between 18 and 65 years old who received the Ad26.COV2.S COVID-19 vaccine or a placebo. CDR3 sequence (DNA): TGTGCCAGCAGCTTAGATTCCGCGTTCGGGGGCACCTACGAGCAGTACTTC. Protein: CASSLDSAFGGTYEQYF.